This TCR beta chain was captured by sequencing in a study of technical replicates of blood from a few donors. The protocol was immunoSEQ multiplex PCR, while the TCRdb copy is restricted to in-frame clones and leaves out a portion. This sample has approximately 76,000 clones; 65% to 90% occur once, and the top ten carry approximately 5%. CDR1 is LGHNA and CDR2 is YSLEER in the germline V gene. V trimming: 2 bases; J trimming: 3 bases; junction bases outside the gene matches: 5. The CDR3 is 17 amino acids. This chain uses TRBV4-3 with TRBJ2-6, with TRBD1 matching over 9 bases. The material sequenced was PBMCs. The clonotype was recovered from a human donor in good health. Some clones in this sample may be carry-over from other donors' samples. The CDR3 DNA reads as TGCGCCAGCAGCCAAAAACAGGGGGCTGGTGGGGCCAACGTCCTGACTTTC. As protein: CASSQKQGAGGANVLTF.